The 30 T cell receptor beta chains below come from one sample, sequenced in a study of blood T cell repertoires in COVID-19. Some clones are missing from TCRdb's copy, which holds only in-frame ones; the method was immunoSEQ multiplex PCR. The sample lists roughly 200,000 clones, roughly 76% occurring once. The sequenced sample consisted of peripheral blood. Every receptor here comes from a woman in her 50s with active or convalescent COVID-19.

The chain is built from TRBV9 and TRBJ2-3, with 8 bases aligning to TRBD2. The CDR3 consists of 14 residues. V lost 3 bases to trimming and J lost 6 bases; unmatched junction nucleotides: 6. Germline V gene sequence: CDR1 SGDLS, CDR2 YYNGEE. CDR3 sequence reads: CASSGGLATDTQYF. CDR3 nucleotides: TGTGCCAGCAGCGGAGGACTAGCCACCGATACGCAGTATTTT.

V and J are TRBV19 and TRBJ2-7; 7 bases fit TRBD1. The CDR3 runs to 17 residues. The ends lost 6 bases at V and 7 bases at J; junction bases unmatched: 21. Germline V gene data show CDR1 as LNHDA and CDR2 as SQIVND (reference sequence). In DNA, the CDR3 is TGTGCCAGTAGCTTCTCCCCCCTCGGGACAGCCGGCTTGGAGCAGTACTTC. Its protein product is CASSFSPLGTAGLEQYF.

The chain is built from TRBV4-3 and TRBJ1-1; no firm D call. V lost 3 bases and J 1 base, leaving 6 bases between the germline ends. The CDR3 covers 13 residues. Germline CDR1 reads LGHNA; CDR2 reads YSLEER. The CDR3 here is CASSQSSNTEAFF. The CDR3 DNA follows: TGCGCCAGCAGCCAGTCCTCGAACACTGAAGCTTTCTTT.

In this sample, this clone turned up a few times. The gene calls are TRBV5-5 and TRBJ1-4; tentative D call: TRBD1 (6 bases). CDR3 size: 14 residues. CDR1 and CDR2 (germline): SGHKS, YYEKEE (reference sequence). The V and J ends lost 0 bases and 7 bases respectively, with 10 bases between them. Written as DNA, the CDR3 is TGTGCCAGCAGCTTGGCAGGGGTTACTGAAAAACTGTTTTTT. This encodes CASSLAGVTEKLFF.

CDR3 loop: CASSLAGAKFF. The CDR3 DNA follows: TGTGCCAGCAGTTTAGCGGGAGCCAAGTTCTTC. V is TRBV12-3 or TRBV12-4 and J is TRBJ2-1; D is perhaps TRBD2 (5 bases). The CDR3 has 11 residues. Trimming took off 0 bases at V and 14 bases at J, with 8 bases between the two ends.

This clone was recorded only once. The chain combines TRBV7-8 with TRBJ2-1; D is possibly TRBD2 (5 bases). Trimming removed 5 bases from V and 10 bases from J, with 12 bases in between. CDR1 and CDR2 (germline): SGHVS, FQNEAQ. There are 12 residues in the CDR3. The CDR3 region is CASSRAGGEQFF. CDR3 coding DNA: TGTGCCAGCAGCAGAGCAGGAGGCGAGCAGTTCTTC.

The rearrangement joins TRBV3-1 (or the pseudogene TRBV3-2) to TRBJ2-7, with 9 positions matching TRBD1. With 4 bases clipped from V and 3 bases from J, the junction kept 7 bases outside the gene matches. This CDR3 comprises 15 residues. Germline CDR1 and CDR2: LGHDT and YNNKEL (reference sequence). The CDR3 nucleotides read TGTGCCAGCAGCCGCGTTGGGACAGGGCACTACGAGCAGTACTTC. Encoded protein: CASSRVGTGHYEQYF.

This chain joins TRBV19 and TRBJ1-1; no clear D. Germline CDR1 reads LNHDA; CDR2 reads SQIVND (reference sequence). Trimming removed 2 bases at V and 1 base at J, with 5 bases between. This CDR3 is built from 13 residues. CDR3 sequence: CASSIQENTEAFF. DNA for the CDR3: TGTGCCAGTAGTATACAGGAGAACACTGAAGCTTTCTTT.

The CDR3 spells CASSAGDQPQHF. DNA of the CDR3: TGTGCCAGCAGCGCAGGGGATCAGCCCCAGCATTTT. The chain combines TRBV7-2 with TRBJ1-5; D is possibly TRBD1 (6 bases). The CDR3 has 12 residues. CDR1 is SGHTA and CDR2 is FQGNSA in the germline V gene. V lost 5 bases and J lost 5, with 7 bases in between.

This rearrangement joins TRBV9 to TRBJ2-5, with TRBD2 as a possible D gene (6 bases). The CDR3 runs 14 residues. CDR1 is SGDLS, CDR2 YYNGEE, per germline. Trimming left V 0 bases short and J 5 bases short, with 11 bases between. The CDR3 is CASSVGGGRETQYF. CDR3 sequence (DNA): TGTGCCAGCAGCGTAGGGGGAGGCAGGGAGACCCAGTACTTC. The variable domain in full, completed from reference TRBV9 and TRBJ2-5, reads DSGVTQTPKHLITATGQRVTLRCSPRSGDLSVYWYQQSLDQGLQFLIQYYNGEERAKGNILERFSAQQFPDLHSELNLSSLELGDSALYFCASSVGGGRETQYFGPGTRLLVL.

DNA for the CDR3: TGTGCCTGGAGATGGGGGCCGGTCGACTACACCTTC. Residues: CAWRWGPVDYTF. J is TRBJ1-2 and V is TRBV30; D is possibly TRBD1 (6 bases). The ends were cut back, 3 bases at V and 10 bases at J, with 15 bases in the middle. The CDR3 sequence is 12 residues long. Germline CDR1 GTSNPN, CDR2 SVGIG (reference sequence).

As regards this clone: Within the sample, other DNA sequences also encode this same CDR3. CDR3 DNA sequence: TGTGCCAGCAGCTTATCCCCCCAGAACACTGAAGCTTTCTTT. Translating gives CASSLSPQNTEAFF. The rearrangement uses TRBV7-2 and TRBJ1-1; D call uncertain. The CDR3 sequence is 14 residues long. The germline V and J ends were trimmed by 2 bases and 1 base, with 8 bases remaining between them. CDR1 SGHTA and CDR2 FQGNSA come from the germline V gene.

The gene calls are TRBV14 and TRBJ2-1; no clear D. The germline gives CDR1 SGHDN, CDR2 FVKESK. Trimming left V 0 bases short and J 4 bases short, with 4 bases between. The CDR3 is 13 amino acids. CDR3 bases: TGTGCCAGCAGCCAAGAGCGGTACAATGAGCAGTTCTTC. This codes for CASSQERYNEQFF.

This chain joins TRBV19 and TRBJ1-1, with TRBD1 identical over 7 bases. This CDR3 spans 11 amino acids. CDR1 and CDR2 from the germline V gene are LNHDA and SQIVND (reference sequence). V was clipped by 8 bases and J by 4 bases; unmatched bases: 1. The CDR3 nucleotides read TGTGCCAGTCGACAGGGCACTGAAGCTTTCTTT. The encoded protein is CASRQGTEAFF. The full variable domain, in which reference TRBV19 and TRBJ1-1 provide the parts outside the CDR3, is DGGITQSPKYLFRKEGQNVTLSCEQNLNHDAMYWYRQDPGQGLRLIYYSQIVNDFQKGDIAEGYSVSREKKESFPLTVTSAQKNPTAFYLCASRQGTEAFFGQGTRLTVV.

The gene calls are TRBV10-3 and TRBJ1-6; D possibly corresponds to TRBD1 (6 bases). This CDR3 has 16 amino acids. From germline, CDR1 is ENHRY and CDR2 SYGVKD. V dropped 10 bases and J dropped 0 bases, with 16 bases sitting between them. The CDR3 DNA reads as TGTGCCACTTTAGGGACACAGAGCTCCTATAATTCACCCCTCCACTTT. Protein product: CATLGTQSSYNSPLHF.

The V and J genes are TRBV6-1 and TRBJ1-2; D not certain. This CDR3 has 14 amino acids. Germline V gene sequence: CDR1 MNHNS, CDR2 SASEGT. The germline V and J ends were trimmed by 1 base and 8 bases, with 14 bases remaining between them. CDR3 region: CASSEVLPGQGYTF. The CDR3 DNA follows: TGTGCCAGCAGTGAAGTTCTTCCGGGTCAGGGCTACACCTTC.

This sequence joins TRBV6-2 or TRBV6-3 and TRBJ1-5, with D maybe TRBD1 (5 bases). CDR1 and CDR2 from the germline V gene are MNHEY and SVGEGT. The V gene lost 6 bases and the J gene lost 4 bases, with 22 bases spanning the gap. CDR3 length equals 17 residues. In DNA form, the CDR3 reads TGTGCCAGCAGCCGATTTGGCCAGGAAGGGGAAAATCAGCCCCAGCATTTT. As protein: CASSRFGQEGENQPQHF.

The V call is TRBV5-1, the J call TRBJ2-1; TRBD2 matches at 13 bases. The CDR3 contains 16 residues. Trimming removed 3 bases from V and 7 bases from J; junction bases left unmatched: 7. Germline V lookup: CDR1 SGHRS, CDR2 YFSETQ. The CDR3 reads CASSSRTSGSRNEQFF. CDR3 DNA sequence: TGCGCCAGCAGCTCCCGGACTAGCGGGAGTAGGAATGAGCAGTTCTTC.

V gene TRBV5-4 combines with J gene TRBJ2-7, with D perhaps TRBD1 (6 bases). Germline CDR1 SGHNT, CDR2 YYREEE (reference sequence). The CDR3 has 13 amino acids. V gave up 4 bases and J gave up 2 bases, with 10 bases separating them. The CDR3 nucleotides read TGTGCCAGCAGCCATCGGGACACCTACGAGCAGTACTTC. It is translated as CASSHRDTYEQYF.

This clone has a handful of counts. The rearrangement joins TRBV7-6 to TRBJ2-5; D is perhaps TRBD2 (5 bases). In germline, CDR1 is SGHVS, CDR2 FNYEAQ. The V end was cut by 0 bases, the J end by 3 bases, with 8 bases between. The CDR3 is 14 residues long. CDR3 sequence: CASSLAGSEETQYF. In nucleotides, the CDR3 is TGTGCCAGCAGCTTAGCAGGTAGCGAAGAGACCCAGTACTTC.

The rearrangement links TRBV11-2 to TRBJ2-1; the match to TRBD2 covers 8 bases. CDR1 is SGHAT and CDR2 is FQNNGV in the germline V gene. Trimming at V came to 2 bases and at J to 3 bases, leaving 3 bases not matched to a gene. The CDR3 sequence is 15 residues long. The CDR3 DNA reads TGTGCCAGCAGCTTAAACAGCGGGGGCTACAATGAGCAGTTCTTC. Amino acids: CASSLNSGGYNEQFF.

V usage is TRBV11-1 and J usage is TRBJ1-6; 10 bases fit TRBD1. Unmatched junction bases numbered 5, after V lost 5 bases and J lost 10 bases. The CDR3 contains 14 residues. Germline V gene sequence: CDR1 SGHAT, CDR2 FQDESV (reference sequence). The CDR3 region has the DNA TGTGCCAGCAGCCGGACAGGGGGAGAGTCACCCCTCCACTTT. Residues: CASSRTGGESPLHF.

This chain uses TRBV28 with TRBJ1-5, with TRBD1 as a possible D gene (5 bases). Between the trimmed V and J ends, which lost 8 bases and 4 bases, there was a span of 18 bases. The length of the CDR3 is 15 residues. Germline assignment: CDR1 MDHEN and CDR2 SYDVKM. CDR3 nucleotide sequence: TGTGCCAGCGGAAAACGGGGGTTAACAAATCAGCCCCAGCATTTT. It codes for CASGKRGLTNQPQHF.

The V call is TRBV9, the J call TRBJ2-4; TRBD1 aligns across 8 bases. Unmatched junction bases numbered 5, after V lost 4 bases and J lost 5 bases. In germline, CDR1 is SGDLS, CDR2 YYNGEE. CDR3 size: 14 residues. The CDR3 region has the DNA TGTGCCAGCAGCCCAGGGGGCGGAGAAAACATTCAGTACTTC. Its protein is CASSPGGGENIQYF.

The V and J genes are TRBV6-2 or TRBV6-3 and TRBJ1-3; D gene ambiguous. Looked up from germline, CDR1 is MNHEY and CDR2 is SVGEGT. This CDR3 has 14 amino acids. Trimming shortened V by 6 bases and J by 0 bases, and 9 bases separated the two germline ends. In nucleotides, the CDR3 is TGTGCCAGCAGCCTTGCGAGCTCTGGAAACACCATATATTTT. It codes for CASSLASSGNTIYF.

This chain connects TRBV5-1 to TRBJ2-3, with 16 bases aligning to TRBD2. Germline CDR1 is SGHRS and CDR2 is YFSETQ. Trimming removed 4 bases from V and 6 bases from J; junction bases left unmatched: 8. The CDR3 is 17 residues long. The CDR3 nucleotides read TGCGCCAGCAGCCCGGGACTAGCGGGAGGGCGAGGGGATACGCAGTATTTT. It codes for CASSPGLAGGRGDTQYF.

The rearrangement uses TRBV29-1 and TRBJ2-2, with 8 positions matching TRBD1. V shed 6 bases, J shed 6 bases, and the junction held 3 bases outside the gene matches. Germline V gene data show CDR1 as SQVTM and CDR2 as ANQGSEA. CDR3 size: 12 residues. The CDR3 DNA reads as TGCAGCGTCTACAGGGGGGCCGGGGAGCTGTTTTTT. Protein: CSVYRGAGELFF.

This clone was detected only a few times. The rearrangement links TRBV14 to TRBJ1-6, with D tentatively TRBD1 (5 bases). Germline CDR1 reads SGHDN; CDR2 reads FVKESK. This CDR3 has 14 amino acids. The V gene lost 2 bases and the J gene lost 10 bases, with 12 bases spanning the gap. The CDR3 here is CASSQNTGISPLHF. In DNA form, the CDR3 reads TGTGCCAGCAGCCAAAATACAGGCATATCACCCCTCCACTTT.

The CDR3 DNA follows: TGTGCCAGCAGCTCAAGCGTGGCGGGGGGGTTTAAAGAGACCCAGTACTTC. Its translation: CASSSSVAGGFKETQYF. This chain uses TRBV11-3 with TRBJ2-5, with 9 nucleotides matching TRBD2. This CDR3 contains 17 residues. CDR1 is SGHNT, CDR2 YENEEA, per germline. With 4 bases clipped from V and 3 bases from J, the junction kept 12 bases outside the gene matches.

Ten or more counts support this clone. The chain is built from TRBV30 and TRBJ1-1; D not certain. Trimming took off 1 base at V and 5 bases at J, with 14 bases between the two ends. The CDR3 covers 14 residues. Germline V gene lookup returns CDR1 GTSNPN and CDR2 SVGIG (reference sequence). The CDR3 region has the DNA TGTGCCTGGAGTGCGCCCGGGGTGAGGACTGAAGCTTTCTTT. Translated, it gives CAWSAPGVRTEAFF. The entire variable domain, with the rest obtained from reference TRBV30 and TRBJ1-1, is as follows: SQTIHQWPATLVQPVGSPLSLECTVEGTSNPNLYWYRQAAGRGLQLLFYSVGIGQISSEVPQNLSASRPQDRQFILSSKKLLLSDSGFYLCAWSAPGVRTEAFFGQGTRLTVV.